This T cell receptor (beta chain) was observed in a study of cytomegalovirus exposure and HLA in healthy donors. Study-wide results and caveats: High sensitivity and specificity were reportedly achieved when the classifier diagnosed cytomegalovirus status.

Germline V gene sequence: CDR1 SGHRS, CDR2 YFSETQ. There are 14 residues in the CDR3. V was pared by 4 bases and J by 5 bases, with 5 bases of the junction left unmatched. Notes on this clone: Antigen: not known.

Amplification used 60 Vbeta primers and 13 Jbeta primers. Assay: immunoSEQ multiplex PCR; the TCRdb copy retains only in-frame clones and omits some. This sample yields 60,000 to 75,000 clones, of which roughly 84% are seen a single time; roughly 3% belongs to the top ten. Material for sequencing was PBMCs. This chain uses TRBV5-1 with TRBJ2-3; TRBD1 matches 9 bases. The clonotype comes from a woman between 25 and 40 years old in good health and CMV-seronegative. CDR3 bases: TGCGCCAGCAGCCTCGGGACAGGGATAGATACGCAGTATTTT. This encodes CASSLGTGIDTQYF.